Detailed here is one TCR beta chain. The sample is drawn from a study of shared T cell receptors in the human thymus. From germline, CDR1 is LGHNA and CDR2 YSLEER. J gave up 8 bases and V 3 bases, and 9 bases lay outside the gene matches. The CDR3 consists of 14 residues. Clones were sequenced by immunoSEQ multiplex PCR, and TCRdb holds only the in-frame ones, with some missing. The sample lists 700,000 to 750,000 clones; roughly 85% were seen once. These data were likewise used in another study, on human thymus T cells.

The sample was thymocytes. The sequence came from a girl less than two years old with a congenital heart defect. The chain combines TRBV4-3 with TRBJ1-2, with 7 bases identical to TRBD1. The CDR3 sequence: CASSQGDRSGGYTF. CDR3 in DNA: TGCGCCAGCAGCCAGGGGGACAGATCGGGCGGCTACACCTTC.